This record looks at one T cell receptor (beta chain) sequence and its context. Its antigen remains unknown. TCRdb keeps only in-frame clones here, not all; method: immunoSEQ multiplex PCR. The sample includes 150,000 to 200,000 clones, roughly 86% of them seen just once. Donors were drawn from the approximately 120-subject validation cohort, separate from the roughly 670-subject first cohort. The data originate from a study of cytomegalovirus exposure and HLA in healthy donors. General study results and limits: CMV antigen specificity of three CMV-associated chains was confirmed in vitro. Some TCR beta chains (roughly 160 of them) were listed as cytomegalovirus-associated. Many donors carried some public TCRs, although rarity characterized most TCR sequences.

Germline V gives CDR1 SEHNR, CDR2 FQNEAQ (reference sequence). The CDR3 has 14 residues. V gave up 3 bases and J gave up 2 bases, with 7 bases separating them. The chain uses TRBV7-9 and TRBJ2-2; D call uncertain. The sequenced material came from PBMCs. This clonotype originated in a woman younger than 35 in good health and CMV-seronegative. The CDR3 DNA reads TGTGCCAGCAGCTTTTCAATCAACACCGGGGAGCTGTTTTTT. Encoded protein: CASSFSINTGELFF.